This T cell receptor (beta chain) was obtained from a study of blood T cells in healthy people across ages. Study results and caveats: A strong correlation between TCR beta diversity and naive T cell percentage was seen.

For the second PCR, which ran for roughly 6 to 12 cycles, a sample-barcoded 5' primer and a J-beta primer mix were used. TCRdb reprocessed the 5' RACE reads with MiXCR, giving one entry per CDR3 protein. The sample shows some 640,000 distinct CDR3 sequences, around half of them seen only once. J was trimmed by 4 bases and V by 3 bases; bases with no gene match: 4. The CDR3 length is 14 residues. Germline CDR1 and CDR2: DFQATT and SNEGSKA (reference sequence). This clonotype was observed a handful of times. Its antigen is not identified. The sequence derives from a woman between 55 and 75 years old in good health. The rearrangement joins TRBV20-1 to TRBJ1-5; 9 nucleotides line up with TRBD1. The specimen was blood. The CDR3 nucleotides are TGCAGTGCTAGTCAAGGACAGGGGAATCAGCCCCAGCATTTT. It specifies CSASQGQGNQPQHF.